This T cell receptor beta chain was identified during a study of T cell responses to AZD1222 COVID-19 vaccine. Study details: Timing groups of about 4 and about 12 weeks for second doses were pooled.

Notes on the study in general: AZD1222 recipients seropositive at baseline numbered only 5 to 7. White British people made up most donors, females outnumbered males, and clonal diversity was possibly underestimated. Spike-specific TCR repertoires showed rising breadth and depth after two AZD1222 doses.

The table came from immunoSEQ multiplex PCR; TCRdb's copy has only in-frame clones and leaves some out. The data contain over 100,000 clones, 90% of them seen just once; the ten biggest clones take up roughly 7.2%. Comment on this clone: Its matching antigen is unknown.

V lost 0 bases to trimming and J lost 7 bases, with 16 bases between them. Germline lookup yields CDR1 SGDLS and CDR2 YYNGEE. The CDR3 contains 15 residues. The TCR originated in an adult in good health. Sequencing used peripheral blood, obtained on day 0 of AZD1222 vaccination. This chain links TRBV9 with TRBJ1-2, with a tentative D call TRBD1 (5 bases). This CDR3 is CASSVEGQGFSGYTF. The DNA of the CDR3 is TGTGCCAGCAGCGTAGAAGGGCAGGGTTTTAGTGGCTACACCTTC.